This TCR beta chain came from a study of long-term antiretroviral therapy in people with HIV. At the survey level, the v3.0 immunoSEQ assay was run. The assay was immunoSEQ multiplex PCR, and TCRdb's table has in-frame clones only and misses some. In the table there are some 43,000 clones, about nine tenths of which are singletons. The CDR3 spans 18 residues. V shed 0 bases, J shed 0 bases, and the junction held 9 bases outside the gene matches. Looked up from germline, CDR1 is MNHEY and CDR2 is SMNVEV (reference sequence). This clone showed up just once. This sequence was found in a woman aged 50 to 65 with HIV. The chain has TRBV27 and TRBJ2-3; 7 bases agree with TRBD2. Sequencing was performed on unsorted PBMCs, taken 0.1 years before starting antiretroviral therapy. CDR3 sequence reads: CASSLSVRGGFSTDTQYF. The CDR3 DNA reads TGTGCCAGCAGTTTATCGGTTAGGGGAGGGTTTAGCACAGATACGCAGTATTTT.